The clone carrying this TCR beta chain was counted at least ten times. V was shortened by 6 bases and J by 6 bases, with 8 bases between the two germline ends. The germline CDR1 and CDR2 sequences are SGHTA and FQGNSA. The CDR3 runs 11 residues. These data originate in a study of blood T cells in healthy people across ages. Using a J-beta primer mix together with a sample-barcoded 5' primer, a second PCR was run for about 6 to 11 cycles. Using its own MiXCR run on the 5' RACE reads, TCRdb lists one record per CDR3 protein. The data show about 670,000 distinct CDR3 sequences, 40% to 65% seen once. The TCR sequence derives from a woman at least 80 years old in good health. The sequencing sample was made of blood. The rearrangement links TRBV7-2 to TRBJ2-5, with unresolved D. The CDR3 region has the DNA TGTGCCAGCAGTTCAATCCAGACCCAGTACTTC. The encoded protein is CASSSIQTQYF.